The 32 T cell receptor beta chains listed next were all sequenced from one sample in a study of graft-versus-host responses after intestinal transplantation. Sequencing used immunoSEQ multiplex PCR; TCRdb keeps in-frame clones, though not all of them. The data hold around 18,000 clones, with over 75% observed a single time. Source: PBMCs, taken 14 days after transplant. Receptors originate from a human patient who received an intestinal transplant, so some T cells may come from the graft donor.

The V call is TRBV13, the J call TRBJ2-2, with 8 nucleotides matching TRBD2. V lost 1 base, J lost 4 bases, and 2 bases stayed unmatched. The germline V gene encodes CDR1 PRHDT and CDR2 FYEKMQ (reference sequence). The CDR3 is 15 residues long. DNA for the CDR3: TGTGCCAGCAGCTTAGCGGGAGGGCCCACCGGGGAGCTGTTTTTT. Its protein is CASSLAGGPTGELFF.

V gene TRBV27 combines with J gene TRBJ2-7; tentative D call: TRBD2 (6 bases). The CDR3 has 11 amino acids. Germline assignment: CDR1 MNHEY and CDR2 SMNVEV (reference sequence). Between the trimmed V and J ends, which lost 7 bases and 7 bases, there was a span of 11 bases. CDR3 loop: CASKSGGEQYF. The DNA of the CDR3 is TGTGCCAGCAAAAGTGGGGGGGAGCAGTACTTC.

This clone showed up just a few times. The chain links TRBV5-1 to TRBJ2-1; perhaps TRBD2 as D (6 bases). The CDR3 is 13 amino acids. Deletions cut 4 bases from V and 7 bases from J, with 12 bases between. Looked up from germline, CDR1 is SGHRS and CDR2 is YFSETQ. Here the CDR3 reads CASSVDGGNEQFF. CDR3 in DNA: TGCGCCAGCAGCGTAGATGGGGGGAATGAGCAGTTCTTC. Looking up the rest from reference TRBV5-1 and TRBJ2-1 gives the full variable domain: KAGVTQTPRYLIKTRGQQVTLSCSPISGHRSVSWYQQTPGQGLQFLFEYFSETQRNKGNFPGRFSGRQFSNSRSEMNVSTLELGDSALYLCASSVDGGNEQFFGPGTRLTVL.

This chain joins TRBV5-6 and TRBJ1-5; 7 nucleotides match TRBD1. This CDR3 has 16 amino acids. Trimming took 2 bases from V and 2 from J; bases not matched to a gene: 7. CDR1 and CDR2 from the germline V gene are SGHDT and YYEEEE. The DNA for the CDR3 is TGTGCCAGCAGCTTATGGGGCAGGGGGGGCAATCAGCCCCAGCATTTT. Amino acid sequence: CASSLWGRGGNQPQHF.

The chain links TRBV2 to TRBJ2-7, with 8 bases matching TRBD1. The CDR3 loop spans 12 amino acids. The V and J ends lost 7 bases and 6 bases, in that order; junction bases with no gene match: 5. The germline gives CDR1 SNHLY, CDR2 FYNNEI. CDR3 amino acids: CASIRDRLEQYF. CDR3 DNA sequence: TGTGCCAGCATAAGGGACAGGCTCGAGCAGTACTTC. Variable domain in full (rest from reference TRBV2 and TRBJ2-7): EPEVTQTPSHQVTQMGQEVILRCVPISNHLYFYWYRQILGQKVEFLVSFYNNEISEKSEIFDDQFSVERPDGSNFTLKIRSTKLEDSAMYFCASIRDRLEQYFGPGTRLTVT.

This chain connects TRBV5-4 to TRBJ1-2; TRBD1 matches at 8 bases. Germline V CDR1 and CDR2: SGHNT, YYREEE (reference sequence). Trimming cost V 4 bases and J 3 bases; bases outside gene matches: 2. CDR3 length equals 13 residues. CDR3 protein: CASSPGGDYGYTF. For the CDR3, the DNA is TGTGCCAGCAGCCCAGGGGGCGACTATGGCTACACCTTC.

The rearrangement links TRBV4-2 to TRBJ2-5; TRBD2 might be the D (6 bases). CDR1 LGHNA and CDR2 YNFKEQ come from the germline V gene. V was pared by 0 bases and J by 2 bases, with 10 bases between. CDR3 length equals 15 residues. CDR3 protein: CASSQEWGDQETQYF. Here the CDR3 DNA reads TGTGCCAGCAGCCAAGAGTGGGGGGATCAAGAGACCCAGTACTTC.

This chain connects TRBV5-8 to TRBJ2-1; D call uncertain. Trimming took off 4 bases at V and 3 bases at J, with 11 bases between the two ends. Germline-derived CDR1 and CDR2 are SGHTS and YDEGEE. The CDR3 is made up of 14 amino acids. The CDR3 sequence: CASSPGILYNEQFF. The CDR3 DNA sequence: TGTGCCAGCAGCCCCGGCATCCTCTACAATGAGCAGTTCTTC.

The chain uses TRBV7-2 and TRBJ2-5, with D possibly being TRBD2 (5 bases). The CDR3 is 13 residues long. Trimming took 5 bases from V and 5 from J, leaving 12 bases between them. The germline V gene encodes CDR1 SGHTA and CDR2 FQGNSA. This CDR3 reads CASSPDSVETQYF. DNA for the CDR3: TGTGCCAGCAGCCCAGATAGCGTTGAGACCCAGTACTTC.

This chain joins TRBV19 and TRBJ2-2; perhaps TRBD1 as D (6 bases). The CDR3 has 14 amino acids. Germline V gives CDR1 LNHDA, CDR2 SQIVND (reference sequence). V dropped 3 bases and J dropped 4 bases, with 9 bases sitting between them. The CDR3 protein is CASSMKGVTGELFF. DNA of the CDR3: TGTGCCAGTAGTATGAAGGGGGTCACCGGGGAGCTGTTTTTT.

This clone was recorded only once. The rearrangement joins TRBV29-1 to TRBJ2-7, with 7 bases that match TRBD2. The CDR3 length is 14 residues. CDR1 is SQVTM and CDR2 is ANQGSEA in the germline V gene. J gave up 5 bases and V 3 bases, and 10 bases lay outside the gene matches. This chain's CDR3 is CSVDTGRYSDEQYF. The DNA for the CDR3 is TGCAGCGTTGACACCGGGAGGTACTCGGACGAGCAGTACTTC.

The chain couples TRBV11-2 to TRBJ2-2; a weak D match, TRBD2 (6 bases). V was clipped by 2 bases and J by 5 bases, with 15 bases between them. Germline V gives CDR1 SGHAT, CDR2 FQNNGV. CDR3 length: 16 amino acids. The CDR3 DNA sequence: TGTGCCAGCAGCTTAAGGCTCGGGAGTGGGACCGGGGAGCTGTTTTTT. This codes for CASSLRLGSGTGELFF.

The CDR3 nucleotides read TGCGCCAGCAGCTTGACCGGACCTAATACTGAAGCTTTCTTT. This gives the protein CASSLTGPNTEAFF. The chain recombines TRBV5-1 with TRBJ1-1; D unresolved. V lost 1 base, J lost 5 bases, and 12 bases lay in between. The V gene's germline CDR1 is SGHRS and CDR2 YFSETQ. This CDR3 region has 14 residues. Looking up the rest from reference TRBV5-1 and TRBJ1-1 gives the full variable domain: KAGVTQTPRYLIKTRGQQVTLSCSPISGHRSVSWYQQTPGQGLQFLFEYFSETQRNKGNFPGRFSGRQFSNSRSEMNVSTLELGDSALYLCASSLTGPNTEAFFGQGTRLTVV.

The chain has TRBV6-1 and TRBJ1-5; a weak D match, TRBD1 (5 bases). This CDR3 region has 14 residues. The V gene lost 7 bases and the J gene lost 2 bases, with 12 bases spanning the gap. Germline values: CDR1 MNHNS, CDR2 SASEGT. The CDR3 DNA reads TGTGCCAGCAAAACGGGGGTGGGCAATCAGCCCCAGCATTTT. Translated: CASKTGVGNQPQHF.

This chain links TRBV7-9 with TRBJ1-4; D remains unclear. Looked up from germline, CDR1 is SEHNR and CDR2 is FQNEAQ (reference sequence). V lost 1 base, J lost 7 bases, and 10 bases lay in between. CDR3 size: 14 residues. The CDR3 DNA follows: TGTGCCAGCAGCTTAGACATGTCCGGTGAAAAACTGTTTTTT. Translation: CASSLDMSGEKLFF.

This clone was recorded once. V is TRBV5-1 and J is TRBJ2-3; D gene unclear. The CDR3 covers 13 residues. V was cut by 0 bases and J by 4 bases, with 6 bases left in between. Looked up from germline, CDR1 is SGHRS and CDR2 is YFSETQ. CDR3 loop: CASSLGGSDTQYF. The CDR3 nucleotides read TGCGCCAGCAGCTTGGGTGGTTCAGATACGCAGTATTTT.

This clone is classed as medium-sized. This chain joins TRBV5-6 and TRBJ2-7; D ambiguous. Germline lookup yields CDR1 SGHDT and CDR2 YYEEEE. This CDR3 is built from 15 residues. Trimming took 4 bases from V and 2 from J, leaving 16 bases between them. The CDR3 loop reads CASSPPFGPTYEQYF. CDR3 sequence (DNA): TGTGCCAGCAGCCCCCCGTTTGGGCCAACCTACGAGCAGTACTTC. Drawing the rest from reference TRBV5-6 and TRBJ2-7, the complete variable domain is DAGVTQSPTHLIKTRGQQVTLRCSPKSGHDTVSWYQQALGQGPQFIFQYYEEEERQRGNFPDRFSGHQFPNYSSELNVNALLLGDSALYLCASSPPFGPTYEQYFGPGTRLTVT.

Only a few counts were recorded for this clone. V is TRBV6-6 and J is TRBJ2-1; tentative D call: TRBD1 (6 bases). The CDR3 is made up of 14 amino acids. Germline V CDR1 and CDR2: MNHNY, SVGAGI (reference sequence). The V end was cut by 2 bases, the J end by 3 bases, with 8 bases between. The CDR3 is CASSYRDNYNEQFF. The CDR3 DNA follows: TGTGCCAGCAGTTACCGGGACAACTACAATGAGCAGTTCTTC.

This clone came up once. This sequence joins TRBV18 and TRBJ1-2, with no clear D. V lost 3 bases and J 8 bases, leaving 7 bases between the germline ends. This CDR3 region has 11 residues. CDR1 and CDR2 (germline): KGHSH, LQKENI. The CDR3 coding sequence is TGTGCCAGCTCACCCATGGGGGGCTACACCTTC. As protein: CASSPMGGYTF. The full variable domain, with the rest looked up from reference TRBV18 and TRBJ1-2, is NAGVMQNPRHLVRRRGQEARLRCSPMKGHSHVYWYRQLPEEGLKFMVYLQKENIIDESGMPKERFSAEFPKEGPSILRIQQVVRGDSAAYFCASSPMGGYTFGSGTRLTVV.

DNA for the CDR3: TGCGCCAGCAGCCTCGAGACAGGGGGCGGGTATGGCTACACCTTC. Translated: CASSLETGGGYGYTF. V gene TRBV4-1 combines with J gene TRBJ1-2; 10 bases line up with TRBD1. The CDR3 length is 15 residues. The V and J ends lost 4 bases and 5 bases, in that order; junction bases with no gene match: 7. Germline V gives CDR1 MGHRA, CDR2 YSYEKL.

The gene calls are TRBV7-3 and TRBJ2-1; 12 positions match TRBD2. Germline CDR1 is SGHTA and CDR2 is FQGTGA. V shed 4 bases and J 7 bases; nucleotides not matched to a gene: 5. The CDR3 totals 15 residues. The chain's CDR3 is CASSSRLAGENEQFF. DNA for the CDR3: TGTGCCAGCAGCTCCCGACTAGCGGGAGAGAATGAGCAGTTCTTC.

V is TRBV5-1 and J is TRBJ2-7, with D unresolved. Trimming cost V 0 bases and J 4 bases, with 14 bases left between them. Germline assignment: CDR1 SGHRS and CDR2 YFSETQ. This CDR3 spans 15 amino acids. CDR3 loop: CASSLEGISKYEQYF. DNA for the CDR3: TGCGCCAGCAGCTTGGAAGGGATTTCCAAATACGAGCAGTACTTC. The full variable domain, rest sourced from reference TRBV5-1 and TRBJ2-7, is KAGVTQTPRYLIKTRGQQVTLSCSPISGHRSVSWYQQTPGQGLQFLFEYFSETQRNKGNFPGRFSGRQFSNSRSEMNVSTLELGDSALYLCASSLEGISKYEQYFGPGTRLTVT.

The chain carries TRBV9 and TRBJ2-3; D is perhaps TRBD2 (6 bases). Germline-derived CDR1 and CDR2 are SGDLS and YYNGEE. Trimming took 4 bases from V and 0 from J, leaving 12 bases between them. The CDR3 sequence is 15 residues long. CDR3 in amino acids: CASSPPGLSTDTQYF. In nucleotides, the CDR3 is TGTGCCAGCAGCCCTCCGGGACTCAGCACAGATACGCAGTATTTT.

This sequence joins TRBV6-6 and TRBJ2-7; maybe TRBD1 (5 bases). The length of the CDR3 is 14 residues. V dropped 5 bases and J dropped 0 bases, with 11 bases sitting between them. Germline V CDR1 and CDR2: MNHNY, SVGAGI (reference sequence). The CDR3 loop is CASSLLQDSYEQYF. The CDR3 coding sequence is TGTGCCAGCAGTCTCCTACAGGACTCCTACGAGCAGTACTTC.

The rearrangement links TRBV5-5 to TRBJ2-7; weak D call: TRBD1 (5 bases). Germline assignment: CDR1 SGHKS and CDR2 YYEKEE (reference sequence). The V end lost 4 bases, the J end lost 2 bases, and 10 bases lay between the germline ends. The CDR3 spans 13 residues. The CDR3 here is CASSPRGTYEQYF. In nucleotides, the CDR3 is TGTGCCAGCAGCCCTAGGGGTACCTACGAGCAGTACTTC. Using reference TRBV5-5 and TRBJ2-7 for the parts outside the CDR3, the full variable domain is DAGVTQSPTHLIKTRGQQVTLRCSPISGHKSVSWYQQVLGQGPQFIFQYYEKEERGRGNFPDRFSARQFPNYSSELNVNALLLGDSALYLCASSPRGTYEQYFGPGTRLTVT.

This chain uses TRBV27 with TRBJ1-5; D gene unclear. Trimming cost V 2 bases and J 3 bases, with 8 bases left between them. The CDR3 totals 14 residues. CDR1 and CDR2 from the germline V gene are MNHEY and SMNVEV (reference sequence). This CDR3 reads CASSLVGSNQPQHF. CDR3 DNA: TGTGCCAGCAGTTTAGTTGGTTCCAATCAGCCCCAGCATTTT.

This chain joins TRBV6-1 and TRBJ2-5; tentative D call: TRBD1 (5 bases). The CDR3 has 14 residues. Trimming shortened V by 4 bases and J by 1 base, and 10 bases separated the two germline ends. Germline V lookup: CDR1 MNHNS, CDR2 SASEGT. CDR3 amino acids: CASSADSFQETQYF. CDR3 in DNA: TGTGCCAGCAGTGCAGACAGCTTCCAAGAGACCCAGTACTTC.

The sample holds a few counts of this clone. This sequence joins TRBV28 and TRBJ2-2; either TRBD1 or TRBD2 may fit D (5 bases each). Germline CDR1 MDHEN, CDR2 SYDVKM. V lost 6 bases and J 6 bases, leaving 11 bases between the germline ends. This CDR3 spans 13 amino acids. CDR3 coding DNA: TGTGCCAGCAGATTTCAGGGACCCGGGGAGCTGTTTTTT. Encoded protein: CASRFQGPGELFF.

The chain employs TRBV6-6 and TRBJ1-2; D not resolved. This CDR3 comprises 15 residues. V lost 0 bases to trimming and J lost 1 base, with 9 bases between them. The germline gives CDR1 MNHNY, CDR2 SVGAGI (reference sequence). The CDR3 protein is CASSYSKGGNYGYTF. The CDR3 region has the DNA TGTGCCAGCAGTTACTCGAAGGGCGGTAACTATGGCTACACCTTC.

The genes are TRBV27 and TRBJ2-7; D not certain. Deletions cut 3 bases from V and 0 bases from J, with 9 bases between. Germline V lookup: CDR1 MNHEY, CDR2 SMNVEV (reference sequence). CDR3 length: 14 residues. CDR3 nucleotides: TGTGCCAGCAGTTTCCGAGTTTCCTCCTACGAGCAGTACTTC. This translates into CASSFRVSSYEQYF.

The chain links TRBV21-1 to TRBJ2-7; the table assigns TRBD1, which was not confirmed against the DNA. TRBV21-1 is a recognized pseudogene. The CDR3 extends over 17 amino acids. The CDR3 is CASSNTEQGTFLYEQYF. Here the CDR3 DNA reads TGTGCCAGCAGCAACACCGAACAGGGGACTTTCCTTTACGAGCAGTACTTC.

The chain couples TRBV30 to TRBJ1-5, with 10 positions matching TRBD1. The CDR3 has 15 residues. CDR1 and CDR2 from the germline V gene are GTSNPN and SVGIG (reference sequence). V was clipped by 0 bases and J by 2 bases; unmatched bases: 1. CDR3 loop: CAWSVGTGGNQPQHF. The CDR3 bases are TGTGCCTGGAGTGTAGGGACAGGGGGCAATCAGCCCCAGCATTTT.